This T cell receptor (beta chain) originates from a study of tumor-infiltrating lymphocytes in primary liver carcinoma. With regard to this clonotype: The conserved phenylalanine or tryptophan normally closing the CDR3 is absent here, so this likely arose from a read error.

The CDR3 runs to 15 residues. Germline V gene sequence: CDR1 LGHNA, CDR2 YSLEER. Using a constant-region primer together with ProtoScript II reverse transcriptase, TCR beta cDNA was made from roughly 520 ng of total RNA. Three nested multiplex PCR rounds, a slightly modified ARM-PCR method, built the TCR beta libraries. The first two PCR rounds used TRBV1-TRBV30 forward primers with a C-beta reverse primer, about 10 cycles each. TCRdb re-analysed the multiplex PCR reads in MiXCR, keeping a single row per CDR3 protein. The table has around 190,000 distinct CDR3 sequences, over 80% seen once. Total RNA and DNA came together from around 20-30 mg of bulk tissue without cell sorting.

Specimen: tumor tissue from primary liver carcinoma. The chain combines TRBV4-3 with TRBJ2-5; TRBD1 agrees at 9 bases. This TCR was sampled from a man in his forties with primary liver carcinoma and hepatitis B virus infection. This CDR3 reads CTSSHQGQGEETQYI. The CDR3 DNA reads as TGCACCAGCAGCCATCAGGGACAGGGTGAGGAGACCCAGTACATC.